Listed below are T cell receptor beta chains from one sample, sequenced in a study of blood T cell repertoires in COVID-19. Clones were read by immunoSEQ multiplex PCR, and TCRdb kept only the in-frame ones, dropping some. The sample records about 160,000 clones, approximately 82% being singletons. Sequences were obtained from peripheral blood. The receptor set was obtained from a woman aged 35 to 49 with COVID-19, enrolled during active disease. CDR3s include the opening cysteine and the closing phenylalanine or tryptophan. A D gene is named only where the DNA matches it firmly. Only some rows state a clone size, as once, few, many or a class for expanded clones.

clone_size,v_call,j_call,d_call,cdr3_nt,cdr3_aa
NA,TRBV11-2,TRBJ2-5,TRBD2,TGTGCCAGCAGCTCCCCGACTAGCTCGGGGACCCAGTACTTC,CASSSPTSSGTQYF
NA,TRBV28,TRBJ2-7,NA,TGTGCCAGCAGTTTTAGGGGGGGCCTGAAGTACGAGCAGTACTTC,CASSFRGGLKYEQYF
once,TRBV27,TRBJ2-3,NA,TGTGCCAGCAGCCAAACAGATACGCAGTATTTT,CASSQTDTQYF
NA,TRBV3-1/TRBV3-2,TRBJ1-2,TRBD1,TGTGCCAGCAGCCGCGGGACAGATCCAAACTATGGCTACACCTTC,CASSRGTDPNYGYTF
NA,TRBV30,TRBJ1-4,TRBD1,TGTGCCTGGAGTACCAACAGGGGGCGGTTTGAAAAACTGTTTTTT,CAWSTNRGRFEKLFF
NA,TRBV3-1/TRBV3-2,TRBJ1-1,NA,TGTGCCAGCAGCCTTAAAGGGGTAGCTTTCTTT,CASSLKGVAFF
NA,TRBV5-6,TRBJ1-2,NA,TGTGCCAGCAGCCTCCGAACTGGGACTTACTATGGCTACACCTTC,CASSLRTGTYYGYTF
NA,TRBV18,TRBJ2-1,TRBD2,TGTGCCAGCTCCCTCGGCGGGAGTGTAGATGAGCAGTTCTTC,CASSLGGSVDEQFF
once,TRBV29-1,TRBJ1-1,NA,TGCAGCGTTCCCCTCGGGAGATATCACACTGAAGCTTTCTTT,CSVPLGRYHTEAFF
NA,TRBV2,TRBJ1-2,NA,TGTGCCAGCAGTGGCGGACAGTTATTCTATGGCTACACCTTC,CASSGGQLFYGYTF
NA,TRBV6-1,TRBJ2-3,TRBD1,TGTGCCAGCAGTCCTCCGGGACAGGGAGGCGATACGCAGTATTTT,CASSPPGQGGDTQYF
NA,TRBV12-3/TRBV12-4,TRBJ1-6,NA,TGTGCCAGCAGCCCAGGAGGGAATTCACCCCTCCACTTT,CASSPGGNSPLHF
few,TRBV6-1,TRBJ1-4,TRBD1,TGTGCCAGCAGTGAAGCGACAGGGAATGAAAAACTGTTTTTT,CASSEATGNEKLFF
NA,TRBV2,TRBJ1-5,NA,TGTGCCAGCAGTCGAAGGGGGAGCAATCAGCCCCAGCATTTT,CASSRRGSNQPQHF
NA,TRBV2,TRBJ2-1,TRBD2,TGTGTCAGCAGTACCGGGACTAGTTGGTTCAATGAGCAGTTCTTC,CVSSTGTSWFNEQFF
few,TRBV6-5,TRBJ1-4,NA,TGTGCCAGCAGAGTCGTGTCTAGTGAAAAACTGTTTTTT,CASRVVSSEKLFF
NA,TRBV27,TRBJ2-1,TRBD2,TGTGCCAGCAGTATAGGGACTAGCTACAATGAGCAGTTCTTC,CASSIGTSYNEQFF
NA,TRBV28,TRBJ1-5,NA,TGTGCCAGCACCCCAGCGGGGAAGCGCAATCAGCCCCAGCATTTT,CASTPAGKRNQPQHF
NA,TRBV5-4,TRBJ2-6,NA,TGTGCCAGCAGCCTCAAAGCGCCCTCTGGGGCCAACGTCCTGACTTTC,CASSLKAPSGANVLTF
NA,TRBV7-2,TRBJ1-1,TRBD1,TGTGCCGGTAGGACAGGGGGTTTCAACACTGAAGCTTTCTTT,CAGRTGGFNTEAFF
NA,TRBV27,TRBJ2-1,TRBD2,TGTGCCAGCAGTTTATCCGGGACTAGCGGTTACAATGAGCAGTTCTTC,CASSLSGTSGYNEQFF
NA,TRBV28,TRBJ1-1,NA,TGTGCCAGCAGTTTAAACAGGGTGGGTTTCTTT,CASSLNRVGFF
NA,TRBV10-2,TRBJ2-7,TRBD1,TGCGCCAGCAGACAGACAGGGGGCCTGAACGAGCAGTACTTC,CASRQTGGLNEQYF
once,TRBV15,TRBJ2-3,TRBD2,TGTGCCACCAGCAGAGCTAGCGGTAGCACAGATACGCAGTATTTT,CATSRASGSTDTQYF
NA,TRBV28,TRBJ1-3,NA,TGTGCCAGCAGTTTATTCTACAGGTGGGGCCAAGACTCTGGAAACACCATATATTTT,CASSLFYRWGQDSGNTIYF
NA,TRBV28,TRBJ1-2,TRBD1,TGTGCCAGCAGTCCCGGGACAGGGGAGGTGGACTATGGCTACACCTTC,CASSPGTGEVDYGYTF
NA,TRBV25-1,TRBJ1-5,NA,TGTGCCAGCAGTGAAGGGGGGGTAGGCAATCAGCCCCAGCATTTT,CASSEGGVGNQPQHF
once,TRBV3-1/TRBV3-2,TRBJ2-1,TRBD2,TGTGCCAGCAGCCAAGGTCTGGCGGGAGCCTACAATGAGCAGTTCTTC,CASSQGLAGAYNEQFF
NA,TRBV7-9,TRBJ1-6,NA,TGTGCCAGCAGCTTAGGGAGTTCACCCCTCCACTTT,CASSLGSSPLHF
NA,TRBV15,TRBJ1-2,NA,TGTGCCACCAGCAGGAATACAGGGAGTTATGGCTACACCTTC,CATSRNTGSYGYTF
NA,TRBV6-5,TRBJ2-2,NA,TGTGCCAGCAGCTCGGGACAAGCGAACACCGGGGAGCTGTTTTTT,CASSSGQANTGELFF
many,TRBV24-1,TRBJ2-7,TRBD1,TGTGCCACCAGTGATTCCGGGACAGGGGGCTACGAGCAGTACTTC,CATSDSGTGGYEQYF
NA,TRBV7-8,TRBJ2-3,NA,TGTGCCAGCAGCTTAGCGGGGGGGCGTACAGATACGCAGTATTTT,CASSLAGGRTDTQYF
NA,TRBV12-5,TRBJ1-5,TRBD1,TGTGCTAGTGGCCTGGGACAGGGAAGCTATCAGCCCCAGCATTTT,CASGLGQGSYQPQHF
NA,TRBV7-2,TRBJ1-5,NA,TGTGCCAGCAGCCTCACAGGGAGTAGCAATCAGCCCCAGCATTTT,CASSLTGSSNQPQHF
NA,TRBV18,TRBJ2-1,NA,TGTGCCAGCTCACCACCCGCCTCAGGGCCCTACAATGAGCAGTTCTTC,CASSPPASGPYNEQFF
NA,TRBV18,TRBJ2-1,TRBD2,TGTGCCAGCTCACTTAGCGGGTCCCACAATGAGCAGTTCTTC,CASSLSGSHNEQFF
NA,TRBV27,TRBJ1-2,NA,TGTGCCAGCAGTCCCAGCTCATGGGCCTATGGCTACACCTTC,CASSPSSWAYGYTF
NA,TRBV6-1,TRBJ2-1,NA,TGTGCCAGCAGTGACCCCCTATGGGGCGATGAGCAGTTCTTC,CASSDPLWGDEQFF
NA,TRBV5-1,TRBJ1-4,TRBD1,TGCGCCAGCAGCTTGGCCGTAGGGGGCAGTGAAAAACTGTTTTTT,CASSLAVGGSEKLFF
NA,TRBV25-1,TRBJ2-6,NA,TGTGCCAGCAGTGATAATAGAAAACAGTCTGGGGCCAACGTCCTGACTTTC,CASSDNRKQSGANVLTF
NA,TRBV29-1,TRBJ1-4,NA,TGCAGCGTTCAATTTCCAGGCTCCAATGAAAAACTGTTTTTT,CSVQFPGSNEKLFF
NA,TRBV9,TRBJ2-2,TRBD2,TGTGCCAGCAGTTATGTAGCGGGAGCCACCGGGGAGCTGTTTTTT,CASSYVAGATGELFF
once,TRBV30,TRBJ1-5,NA,TGTGCCTGGAGTGTCGGTTGGGGGCTCGGGGGCAATCAGCCCCAGCATTTT,CAWSVGWGLGGNQPQHF
NA,TRBV28,TRBJ2-2,TRBD1,TGTGCCAGCAGTGGACAGGGAAATTCGAACACCGGGGAGCTGTTTTTT,CASSGQGNSNTGELFF
NA,TRBV5-1,TRBJ2-7,TRBD2,TGCGCCAGCAGCTTGGAGCTTATGGGACTAGGGTCCTACGAGCAGTACTTC,CASSLELMGLGSYEQYF
NA,TRBV5-1,TRBJ2-7,NA,TGCGCCAGCAGCTTGGAGGACAGTCTCGGCGAGCAGTACTTC,CASSLEDSLGEQYF
NA,TRBV5-6,TRBJ2-3,NA,TGTGCCAGCAGCCCCCGGAGGCTAATCCCAGATACGCAGTATTTT,CASSPRRLIPDTQYF
NA,TRBV23-1,TRBJ2-5,TRBD1,TGCGCCAGCAGTCGCTCCCGGGACAGGGACCAAGAGACCCAGTACTTC,CASSRSRDRDQETQYF
once,TRBV15,TRBJ2-5,NA,TGTGCCACCAGCAGACTACCCCGCCTAGAGAAAGAGACCCAGTACTTC,CATSRLPRLEKETQYF
NA,TRBV28,TRBJ2-7,NA,TGTGCCACCAAGACAGATCTTTACGAGCAGTACTTC,CATKTDLYEQYF
NA,TRBV7-8,TRBJ2-5,TRBD2,TGTGCCAGCAGCCGAACCGAACTAGCGACGGAGACCCAGTACTTC,CASSRTELATETQYF
NA,TRBV7-2,TRBJ1-2,NA,TGTGCCAGCAGCTTAGGGGGGGGTCGGATGTATGGCTACACCTTC,CASSLGGGRMYGYTF
NA,TRBV7-9,TRBJ2-1,TRBD2,TGTGCCAGCAGCTTAGTAACGGGACTAACAAGCCATGAGCAGTTCTTC,CASSLVTGLTSHEQFF
NA,TRBV5-1,TRBJ2-1,TRBD1,TGCGCCAGCAGCTTAGGACAGGTAAACAATGAGCAGTTCTTC,CASSLGQVNNEQFF
NA,TRBV6-4,TRBJ2-3,TRBD2,TGTGCCAGCAGTGCGCTAGCGGGAGCTTCTCGGGATACGCAGTATTTT,CASSALAGASRDTQYF
NA,TRBV7-9,TRBJ1-1,NA,TGTGCCAGCAGGTATTCAGGGAACACTGAAGCTTTCTTT,CASRYSGNTEAFF
NA,TRBV5-5,TRBJ1-2,NA,TGTGCCAGCAGCCAAGGGTGGGGGGGCCTGGACTATGGCTACACCTTC,CASSQGWGGLDYGYTF
few,TRBV30,TRBJ2-1,TRBD1,TGTGCCTGGAGTGATGGGGGACAGGGGATTGATGAGCAGTTCTTC,CAWSDGGQGIDEQFF
NA,TRBV2,TRBJ2-5,TRBD1,TGTGCCACCCAGGGGGTCCAAGAGACCCAGTACTTC,CATQGVQETQYF